Included here is one T cell receptor beta chain sequence, with context. Only in-frame clones appear in the TCRdb table, and some are missing; sequencing was by immunoSEQ multiplex PCR. There are 70,000 or so clones in the sample; about nine tenths occur only once, and around 0.3% lies in the top ten. These data are taken from a study of T cell changes during pregnancy in multiple sclerosis. This sequence was found in a female donor with multiple sclerosis, enrolled in a pregnancy study. The specimen was CD4+ T cells from peripheral blood mononuclear cells, collected after pregnancy.

The CDR3, as DNA: TGTGCCAGCAACAGGGGTTCGGAGACCCAGTACTTC. It is translated as CASNRGSETQYF. The chain uses TRBV2 and TRBJ2-5, with 7 nucleotides matching TRBD1. The ends lost 7 bases at V and 5 bases at J; junction bases unmatched: 4. The CDR3 has 12 amino acids. Germline CDR1 reads SNHLY; CDR2 reads FYNNEI.